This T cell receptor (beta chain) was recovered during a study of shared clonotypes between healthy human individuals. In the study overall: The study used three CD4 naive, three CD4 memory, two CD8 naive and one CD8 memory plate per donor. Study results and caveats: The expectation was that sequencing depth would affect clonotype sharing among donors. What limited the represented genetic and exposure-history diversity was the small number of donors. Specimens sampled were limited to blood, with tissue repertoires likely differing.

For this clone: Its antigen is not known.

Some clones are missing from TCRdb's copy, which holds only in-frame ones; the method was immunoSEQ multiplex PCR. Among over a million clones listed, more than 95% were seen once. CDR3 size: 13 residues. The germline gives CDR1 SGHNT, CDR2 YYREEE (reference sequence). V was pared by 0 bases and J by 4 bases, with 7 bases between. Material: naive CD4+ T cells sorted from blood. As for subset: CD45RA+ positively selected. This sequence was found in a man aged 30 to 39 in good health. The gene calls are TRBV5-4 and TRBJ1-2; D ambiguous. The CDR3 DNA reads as TGTGCCAGCAGCTTGGAGAAGAGCTATGGCTACACCTTC. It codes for CASSLEKSYGYTF.